The 28 T cell receptor beta chains reported below all come from one sample, sequenced in a study of T cells in Graves' hyperthyroidism and ophthalmopathy. Authors of the study amplified TCR beta CDR3 regions from RNA transcripts. The HTBI primer set drove a first-round RT-PCR of the TCR CDR3. In TCRdb, the multiplex PCR reads were re-called with MiXCR into one record per CDR3 protein. The sample shows roughly 400,000 distinct CDR3 sequences, 15% to 18% of them seen only once. Sequencing input: blood. These receptors originate from a woman between 18 and 29 years old with Graves' hyperthyroidism that later progressed to Graves' ophthalmopathy.

This clonotype has a handful of counts. The chain links TRBV24-1 to TRBJ2-3; the D gene is possibly TRBD2 (6 bases). The CDR3 totals 16 residues. V was shortened by 4 bases and J by 1 base, with 14 bases between the two germline ends. CDR1 and CDR2 from the germline V gene are KGHDR and SFDVKD. The chain's CDR3 is CATSDTLGSGTDTQYF. CDR3 sequence (DNA): TGTGCCACCAGTGACACCCTCGGGAGTGGCACAGATACGCAGTATTTT.

This clonotype appeared many times. The gene calls are TRBV28 and TRBJ2-5; perhaps TRBD1 as D (6 bases). Per the germline V gene, CDR1 is MDHEN and CDR2 is SYDVKM. The CDR3 spans 13 residues. Trimming took off 6 bases at V and 5 bases at J, with 13 bases between the two ends. The CDR3 spells CASRQGFGETQYF. As DNA, the CDR3 is TGTGCCAGCAGACAGGGTTTTGGGGAGACCCAGTACTTC.

The chain joins TRBV7-6 to TRBJ2-2; the D gene is possibly TRBD2 (6 bases). This CDR3 spans 17 amino acids. The ends were cut back, 5 bases at V and 6 bases at J, with 22 bases in the middle. CDR1 is SGHVS, CDR2 FNYEAQ, per germline. As DNA, the CDR3 is TGTGCCAGCAGCATAACCGGGACTCCCGAATTCGCCGGGGAGCTGTTTTTT. It is translated as CASSITGTPEFAGELFF.

This clonotype was counted many times. The genes are TRBV28 and TRBJ2-1; 9 nucleotides align to TRBD2. Germline V lookup: CDR1 MDHEN, CDR2 SYDVKM. V lost 3 bases and J lost 5; bases outside the gene matches: 5. The CDR3 has 15 amino acids. The CDR3 loop reads CASSLPWTSDNEQFF. In DNA form, the CDR3 reads TGTGCCAGCAGTTTGCCATGGACTAGCGACAATGAGCAGTTCTTC.

This clonotype was found a few times. This chain joins TRBV19 and TRBJ2-7; possible D gene TRBD2, 5 bases. The ends were cut back, 4 bases at V and 0 bases at J, with 10 bases in the middle. Germline CDR1 reads LNHDA; CDR2 reads SQIVND (reference sequence). CDR3 size: 14 residues. The CDR3 region has the DNA TGTGCCAGTAGTAAGGAGGCTTACTCCTACGAGCAGTACTTC. Its translation is CASSKEAYSYEQYF. Based on the CDR3 plus reference TRBV19 and TRBJ2-7, the full variable domain is DGGITQSPKYLFRKEGQNVTLSCEQNLNHDAMYWYRQDPGQGLRLIYYSQIVNDFQKGDIAEGYSVSREKKESFPLTVTSAQKNPTAFYLCASSKEAYSYEQYFGPGTRLTVT.

This clonotype was seen repeatedly, ten times or more. The rearrangement joins TRBV11-2 to TRBJ1-4; the D gene is possibly TRBD1 (6 bases). Between the trimmed V and J ends, which lost 7 bases and 7 bases, there was a span of 22 bases. Germline V gives CDR1 SGHAT, CDR2 FQNNGV. This CDR3 spans 16 amino acids. The CDR3 DNA reads TGTGCCAGCACCCCCATAGTGAGGGGGAGAAGTGAAAAACTGTTTTTT. Translation gives CASTPIVRGRSEKLFF. Based on the CDR3 plus reference TRBV11-2 and TRBJ1-4, the full variable domain is EAGVAQSPRYKIIEKRQSVAFWCNPISGHATLYWYQQILGQGPKLLIQFQNNGVVDDSQLPKDRFSAERLKGVDSTLKIQPAKLEDSAVYLCASTPIVRGRSEKLFFGSGTQLSVL.

This clonotype has just a few counts. The genes are TRBV6-1 and TRBJ2-2; 7 nucleotides line up with TRBD2. Germline trimming cut 1 base from V and 6 bases from J; bases unmatched to any gene: 11. The V gene's germline CDR1 is MNHNS and CDR2 SASEGT. The CDR3 spans 17 residues. The CDR3 sequence: CASSEVGRGIGAGELFF. In nucleotides, the CDR3 is TGTGCCAGCAGTGAAGTCGGGCGGGGGATTGGGGCCGGGGAGCTGTTTTTT.

This clonotype has at least ten counts. This chain uses TRBV28 with TRBJ1-5; D call uncertain. This CDR3 has 12 residues. Per germline, CDR1 MDHEN and CDR2 SYDVKM. Deletions cut 5 bases from V and 8 bases from J, with 10 bases between. The CDR3, as DNA: TGTGCCAGCAGTCGAGCATGGGAGCCCCAGCATTTT. Translating it yields CASSRAWEPQHF. Complete variable domain (other parts from reference TRBV28 and TRBJ1-5): DVKVTQSSRYLVKRTGEKVFLECVQDMDHENMFWYRQDPGLGLRLIYFSYDVKMKEKGDIPEGYSVSREKKERFSLILESASTNQTSMYLCASSRAWEPQHFGDGTRLSIL.

This clonotype came up a few times. In nucleotides, the CDR3 is TGTGCCAGCAGTTACCGCTATGACCCACACCTCGGGGTACAAGAGACCCAGTACTTC. It codes for CASSYRYDPHLGVQETQYF. V gene TRBV6-5 combines with J gene TRBJ2-5; D possibly corresponds to TRBD2 (5 bases). Germline V gene sequence: CDR1 MNHEY, CDR2 SVGAGI. Trimming pared 2 bases from V and 2 bases from J, leaving 24 bases between. The CDR3 spans 19 residues.

This clonotype was picked up many times. V gene TRBV3-1 combines with J gene TRBJ2-7; D possibly corresponds to TRBD1 (7 bases). The germline V and J ends were trimmed by 1 base and 6 bases, with 13 bases remaining between them. CDR1 and CDR2 (germline): LGHDT, YNNKEL (reference sequence). The CDR3 covers 14 residues. The CDR3 protein is CASSQAAGGLEQYF. CDR3 bases: TGTGCCAGCAGCCAAGCGGCAGGGGGACTCGAGCAGTACTTC.

This CDR3 reads CAKILLPYEQYF. DNA for the CDR3: TGCGCCAAGATACTTTTACCCTACGAGCAGTACTTC. The chain has TRBV10-1 and TRBJ2-7; D is undetermined. Germline CDR1 and CDR2: WNHNN and SYGVQD (reference sequence). The CDR3 is 12 residues long. V was clipped by 10 bases and J by 2 bases, with 12 bases between them.

The rearrangement links TRBV20-1 to TRBJ2-3; TRBD2 agrees at 16 bases. With V trimmed by 4 bases and J by 6 bases, 19 bases remained unmatched. Germline V gene lookup returns CDR1 DFQATT and CDR2 SNEGSKA (reference sequence). The CDR3 totals 20 residues. CDR3 sequence reads: CSATDTGLAGGPVPVDTQYF. CDR3 sequence (DNA): TGCAGTGCTACTGATACGGGACTAGCGGGAGGGCCGGTTCCAGTCGATACGCAGTATTTT.

This clonotype has just a few counts. CDR3: CSANSAETSTDTQYF. CDR3 in DNA: TGCAGTGCTAATTCGGCGGAAACTAGCACAGATACGCAGTATTTT. The V gene is TRBV20-1, the J gene TRBJ2-3; no reliable D call. The CDR3 length is 15 residues. The V end lost 4 bases, the J end lost 0 bases, and 14 bases lay between the germline ends. Germline V CDR1 and CDR2: DFQATT, SNEGSKA (reference sequence).

This clonotype was detected ten times or more. The chain joins TRBV27 to TRBJ1-1; tentative D call: TRBD1 (5 bases). V lost 6 bases, J lost 3 bases, and 8 bases lay in between. CDR1 is MNHEY and CDR2 is SMNVEV in the germline V gene (reference sequence). This CDR3 spans 12 amino acids. CDR3 protein: CASSPGHTEAFF. CDR3 in DNA: TGTGCCAGCAGCCCGGGGCACACTGAAGCTTTCTTT.

This clonotype was found many times. This chain links TRBV7-8 with TRBJ2-2; D possibly matches TRBD1 or TRBD2 (5 bases each). Germline V gene data show CDR1 as SGHVS and CDR2 as FQNEAQ. The V end lost 3 bases, the J end lost 3 bases, and 14 bases lay between the germline ends. The CDR3 contains 16 residues. The DNA of the CDR3 is TGTGCCAGCAGCTTGACGCCCGGGGCCCACACCGGGGAGCTGTTTTTT. Protein sequence: CASSLTPGAHTGELFF.

This clonotype was seen only a few times. The chain links TRBV7-9 to TRBJ2-1; 13 bases map to TRBD2. V gave up 5 bases and J gave up 6 bases; unmatched junction bases: 13. The germline V gene has CDR1 SEHNR and CDR2 FQNEAQ (reference sequence). The CDR3 is made up of 18 amino acids. The CDR3: CASSPSPWTSGSTNEQFF. The CDR3 DNA is TGTGCCAGCAGCCCCTCTCCATGGACTAGCGGGAGCACCAATGAGCAGTTCTTC.

This clonotype showed up many times. V usage is TRBV12-5 and J usage is TRBJ1-1, with D unclear. Trimming pared 1 base from V and 1 base from J, leaving 4 bases between. CDR1 and CDR2 from the germline V gene are LGHNT and FRNRAP. This CDR3 has 13 amino acids. CDR3 loop: CASGLGGNTEAFF. DNA for the CDR3: TGTGCTAGTGGTTTGGGGGGGAACACTGAAGCTTTCTTT.

A remark on this clonotype: A much larger clonotype is one base distant, so this may be a read error. J is TRBJ1-1 and V is TRBV20-1; D gene ambiguous. CDR1 is DFQATT, CDR2 SNEGSKA, per germline (reference sequence). There are 16 residues in the CDR3. The CDR3 DNA reads TGCAGTGCTAGAGATCCGATTTGGGATATGAACACTGAAGGTTTCTTT. Amino acids: CSARDPIWDMNTEGFF.

This clonotype has ten or more counts. The V gene is TRBV20-1, the J gene TRBJ2-1; tentatively, D is TRBD2 (6 bases). Germline assignment: CDR1 DFQATT and CDR2 SNEGSKA (reference sequence). With 5 bases removed from V and 6 bases from J, the gap between germline ends came to 17 bases. The CDR3 loop spans 14 amino acids. The CDR3 nucleotides read TGCAGTGCTGGCCTCCCGGGAGTGTTCAATGAGCAGTTCTTC. Its translation is CSAGLPGVFNEQFF.

The chain is built from TRBV6-1 and TRBJ2-2, with D possibly matching TRBD1 (7 bases). V was trimmed by 3 bases and J by 7 bases, leaving 9 bases between them. The CDR3 contains 13 residues. Germline CDR1 MNHNS, CDR2 SASEGT. As DNA, the CDR3 is TGTGCCAGCAGTGACAGGGGGGTCGGGGAGCTGTTTTTT. Translating gives CASSDRGVGELFF.

This clonotype was observed a handful of times. This sequence may be a read error, since a much larger clone differs from it by one base. The chain recombines TRBV2 with TRBJ2-3, with 7 nucleotides matching TRBD2. The CDR3 totals 16 residues. Germline assignment: CDR1 SNHLY and CDR2 FYNNEI. CDR3 sequence reads: CASSPLSGTNTDTRYF. CDR3 coding DNA: TGTGCCAGCAGTCCCCTCAGCGGGACCAACACAGATACGCGGTATTTT.

This clonotype was observed a handful of times. The DNA for the CDR3 is TGTGCCACCAGCGCACAGGGAATGGCCCAGTACTTC. Protein product: CATSAQGMAQYF. The chain has TRBV15 and TRBJ2-5; a possible D gene is TRBD1 (6 bases). Trimming left V 5 bases short and J 9 bases short, with 13 bases between. This CDR3 contains 12 residues. Germline V lookup: CDR1 LNHNV, CDR2 YYDKDF (reference sequence). Looking up the rest from reference TRBV15 and TRBJ2-5 gives the full variable domain: DAMVIQNPRYQVTQFGKPVTLSCSQTLNHNVMYWYQQKSSQAPKLLFHYYDKDFNNEADTPDNFQSRRPNTSFCFLDIRSPGLGDTAMYLCATSAQGMAQYFGPGTRLLVL.

This chain joins TRBV12-3 or TRBV12-4 and TRBJ1-5; D unresolved. V lost 3 bases and J lost 5, with 11 bases in between. This CDR3 has 14 amino acids. The CDR3 sequence is CASSFGRSYQPQHF. CDR3 in DNA: TGTGCCAGCAGTTTCGGCAGGAGCTATCAGCCCCAGCATTTT.

This clonotype was seen a few times. The gene calls are TRBV4-1 and TRBJ2-3; a weak D match, TRBD2 (6 bases). Per germline, CDR1 MGHRA and CDR2 YSYEKL. Trimming stripped 1 base from V and 6 bases from J, with 20 bases between. The CDR3 is 17 residues long. Written as DNA, the CDR3 is TGCGCCAGCAGCCAAGGCCGGCGCGTCGGGAGAGTGGATACGCAGTATTTT. Its translation is CASSQGRRVGRVDTQYF.

This clonotype was observed many times. The chain couples TRBV3-1 to TRBJ2-2, with D hard to call. Germline V gives CDR1 LGHDT, CDR2 YNNKEL (reference sequence). V was shortened by 0 bases and J by 1 base, with 9 bases between the two germline ends. The CDR3 is made up of 16 amino acids. The CDR3 protein is CASSQEMVGNTGELFF. The CDR3 nucleotides read TGTGCCAGCAGCCAAGAGATGGTAGGGAACACCGGGGAGCTGTTTTTT.

This clonotype was picked up many times. The chain joins TRBV20-1 to TRBJ2-7; D is possibly TRBD1 (6 bases). CDR1 and CDR2 from the germline V gene are DFQATT and SNEGSKA (reference sequence). Trimming removed 6 bases at V and 2 bases at J, with 17 bases between. The CDR3 is 14 amino acids. This CDR3 is CSAKGIRGPYEQYF. The CDR3 nucleotides read TGCAGTGCAAAGGGCATCAGGGGCCCCTACGAGCAGTACTTC.

This clonotype was observed a few times. The V call is TRBV9, the J call TRBJ1-2; 9 bases agree with TRBD1. CDR1 is SGDLS and CDR2 is YYNGEE in the germline V gene. This CDR3 is 17 amino acids long. Trimming took 3 bases from V and 4 from J; bases not matched to a gene: 13. CDR3 loop: CASSENRDRAFTYGYTF. The CDR3 region has the DNA TGTGCCAGCAGCGAGAACCGGGACAGGGCTTTTACCTATGGCTACACCTTC.

The table lists this clonotype with many counts. The V call is TRBV29-1, the J call TRBJ2-7; D is uncertain. CDR3 size: 14 residues. In germline, CDR1 is SQVTM, CDR2 ANQGSEA. Trimming left V 0 bases short and J 0 bases short, with 9 bases between. The DNA for the CDR3 is TGCAGCGTTGAAGATCCGCGCAGCTCCTACGAGCAGTACTTC. Encoded protein: CSVEDPRSSYEQYF.